Listed below are T cell receptor beta chains from one sample, sequenced in a study of vaccination effects on CD4 cells after COVID-19. Profiled with immunoSEQ multiplex PCR; TCRdb holds only in-frame clones, not every one. Of roughly 41,000 clones listed, about three fifths are singletons. No cognate antigen is known for these TCRs. Sequencing used CD4+ T cells from PBMCs cultured with HCoV-OC43 spike peptides, obtained before COVID-19 vaccination. Source of these receptors: a human donor who received a COVID-19 vaccine. The CDR3 runs from the conserved cysteine through the conserved F or W. A D gene is named only where the DNA matches it firmly. Part of the rows lack a size; the others show once, few, many or a class for expanded clones.

V gene	J gene	clone size	D gene	CDR3 length	CDR3 protein	CDR3 DNA
TRBV5-1	TRBJ2-7	once	-	11	CASSFGDEQYF	TGCGCCAGCAGCTTCGGTGACGAGCAGTACTTC
TRBV2	TRBJ2-7	-	-	15	CASFRGRSEDYEQYF	TGTGCCAGCTTCAGGGGCCGCTCTGAGGACTACGAGCAGTACTTC
TRBV15	TRBJ2-1	-	-	13	CATSLGGYNEQFF	TGTGCCACCAGCTTAGGGGGCTACAATGAGCAGTTCTTC
TRBV18	TRBJ1-3	-	TRBD1	15	CASSVGQISGNTIYF	TGTGCCAGCTCCGTGGGACAGATCTCTGGAAACACCATATATTTT
TRBV10-3	TRBJ2-5	-	TRBD1	17	CAISEPPGQGFEATQYF	TGTGCCATCAGTGAACCTCCGGGACAGGGATTTGAGGCGACCCAGTACTTC
TRBV23-1	TRBJ2-4	-	-	18	CASSHPRRDTVAKNIQYF	TGCGCCAGCAGTCACCCGCGCAGGGACACCGTAGCCAAAAACATTCAGTACTTC
TRBV2	TRBJ2-5	-	-	13	CASTEQGSETQYF	TGTGCCAGCACCGAGCAGGGGTCGGAGACCCAGTACTTC
TRBV6-5	TRBJ1-2	-	-	12	CASSPTMRGYTF	TGTGCCAGCAGTCCGACCATGCGGGGCTACACCTTC
TRBV9	TRBJ2-7	few	TRBD2	17	CASSVVLAGVPLCEQYF	TGTGCCAGCAGCGTAGTACTAGCGGGAGTCCCTTTGTGCGAGCAGTACTTC
TRBV29-1	TRBJ1-1	-	-	14	CSVEDLPGDTEAFF	TGCAGCGTTGAAGATCTTCCAGGGGATACTGAAGCTTTCTTT
TRBV2	TRBJ1-5	-	-	13	CASRDMAYQPQHF	TGTGCCAGCAGAGATATGGCCTATCAGCCCCAGCATTTT
TRBV18	TRBJ2-3	-	TRBD1	13	CASSPPGTGTQYF	TGTGCCAGCTCACCACCCGGGACAGGGACGCAGTATTTT
TRBV9	TRBJ2-5	-	TRBD2	18	CASSERLAGAPSQETQYF	TGTGCCAGCAGCGAAAGACTAGCGGGAGCCCCATCTCAAGAGACCCAGTACTTC
TRBV11-1	TRBJ2-1	-	-	14	CASSRDSPLKEQFF	TGTGCCAGCAGCCGGGACTCGCCCTTAAAGGAGCAGTTCTTC
TRBV9	TRBJ2-5	few	-	13	CASSVTTPGTQYF	TGTGCCAGCAGCGTAACTACTCCAGGGACCCAGTACTTC
TRBV4-1	TRBJ2-7	-	-	14	CASSRLMTDYEQYF	TGCGCCAGCAGCCGCCTTATGACCGACTACGAGCAGTACTTC
TRBV12-3/TRBV12-4	TRBJ1-1	-	-	13	CASSLLGKDEAFF	TGTGCCAGCAGTTTACTGGGGAAGGATGAAGCTTTCTTT
TRBV6-1	TRBJ1-1	-	-	12	CASSEGDSKAFF	TGTGCCAGCAGTGAAGGGGACTCTAAAGCTTTCTTT
TRBV6-5	TRBJ2-7	-	-	12	CASTDYSYEQYF	TGTGCCAGCACGGATTACTCCTACGAGCAGTACTTC
TRBV20-1	TRBJ2-7	-	TRBD1	13	CSASRDRGYEQYF	TGCAGTGCTAGTAGGGACAGGGGCTACGAGCAGTACTTC
TRBV6-4	TRBJ2-2	once	-	14	CASSEDGATGELFF	TGTGCCAGCAGTGAAGATGGGGCCACCGGGGAGCTGTTTTTT
TRBV2	TRBJ1-6	-	-	13	CASSTPSLSPLHF	TGTGCCAGCAGTACTCCTAGTCTGTCACCCCTCCACTTT
TRBV3-1/TRBV3-2	TRBJ1-5	-	-	15	CASSQGTGSNQPQHF	TGTGCCAGCAGCCAAGGAACAGGGAGCAATCAGCCCCAGCATTTT
TRBV18	TRBJ2-7	-	TRBD1	15	CASSPPGQRSYEQYF	TGTGCCAGCTCGCCCCCGGGACAGCGGTCGTACGAGCAGTACTTC
TRBV5-1	TRBJ2-3	-	-	15	CASSLALGGTDTQYF	TGCGCCAGCAGCTTGGCCCTAGGGGGGACAGATACGCAGTATTTT
TRBV23-1	TRBJ2-7	-	TRBD1	17	CASSQSKGDRRSYEQYF	TGCGCCAGCAGTCAATCGAAGGGGGACAGGCGCTCCTACGAGCAGTACTTC
TRBV3-1/TRBV3-2	TRBJ2-7	few	TRBD2	18	CASSHRTSGTKGTYEQYF	TGTGCCAGCAGCCACAGGACTAGCGGGACCAAAGGAACCTACGAGCAGTACTTC
TRBV19	TRBJ1-5	-	TRBD1	17	CASTPGGQGGGNQPQHF	TGTGCCAGTACCCCCGGCGGACAGGGTGGTGGCAATCAGCCCCAGCATTTT
TRBV5-5	TRBJ2-5	-	TRBD1	14	CASSLTGVQETQYF	TGTGCCAGCAGCTTGACAGGGGTTCAAGAGACCCAGTACTTC
TRBV12-3/TRBV12-4	TRBJ2-5	-	-	13	CASSRRDQETQYF	TGTGCCAGCAGCAGGCGGGACCAAGAGACCCAGTACTTC
TRBV30	TRBJ2-7	few	-	14	CAWKEWENSSEQYF	TGTGCCTGGAAGGAGTGGGAGAATTCTTCCGAGCAGTACTTC
TRBV7-9	TRBJ1-2	-	TRBD1	13	CASSGQGDRGYTF	TGTGCCAGCAGCGGACAGGGGGATAGGGGCTACACCTTC
TRBV7-6	TRBJ2-1	-	-	16	CASTPGTPLTYNEQFF	TGTGCCAGCACCCCAGGGACCCCGCTGACCTACAATGAGCAGTTCTTC
TRBV21-1	TRBJ1-4	-	-	14	CASPDVDTNEKLFF	TGTGCCAGCCCGGACGTAGATACTAATGAAAAACTGTTTTTT
TRBV4-2	TRBJ2-7	-	TRBD1	14	CASSQAGQGYEQYF	TGTGCCAGCAGCCAAGCGGGACAGGGTTACGAGCAGTACTTC
TRBV25-1	TRBJ2-2	-	-	15	CASSEPGDSSGELFF	TGTGCCAGCAGTGAGCCGGGGGACTCCAGCGGGGAGCTGTTTTTT
TRBV27	TRBJ2-7	-	TRBD1	14	CASSLSNRGSEQYF	TGTGCCAGCAGTTTATCGAACAGGGGCAGCGAGCAGTACTTC
TRBV6-2/TRBV6-3	TRBJ2-7	-	TRBD1	14	CASSPRQGMGEQYF	TGTGCCAGCAGCCCCAGACAGGGTATGGGAGAGCAGTACTTC
TRBV3-1/TRBV3-2	TRBJ1-2	few	-	11	CASSPGGGYTF	TGTGCCAGCAGCCCCGGGGGTGGCTACACCTTC
TRBV20-1	TRBJ1-4	-	-	13	CSASDGMNEKLFF	TGCAGTGCTAGTGACGGGATGAATGAAAAACTGTTTTTT
TRBV3-1/TRBV3-2	TRBJ1-5	-	-	16	CASSQEGGKGNQPQHF	TGTGCCAGCAGCCAAGAAGGAGGCAAGGGCAATCAGCCCCAGCATTTT
TRBV18	TRBJ1-1	-	-	14	CASSPGQVGTEAFF	TGTGCCAGCTCACCCGGGCAGGTTGGTACTGAAGCTTTCTTT
TRBV12-3/TRBV12-4	TRBJ1-1	-	-	13	CASSLFLGSEAFF	TGTGCCAGCAGTTTATTTTTGGGGTCTGAAGCTTTCTTT
TRBV5-1	TRBJ2-3	-	TRBD1	16	CASSSDRAADTDTQYF	TGCGCCAGCAGCTCCGACAGGGCCGCAGACACAGATACGCAGTATTTT
TRBV5-4	TRBJ2-6	-	-	15	CASSLGSSGANVLTF	TGTGCCAGCAGCTTGGGATCGTCTGGGGCCAACGTCCTGACTTTC
TRBV19	TRBJ1-5	few	-	16	CASSPRRRGSNQPQHF	TGTGCCAGTAGCCCTAGGAGGCGTGGTAGCAATCAGCCCCAGCATTTT
TRBV30	TRBJ1-2	few	-	11	CAWSVGYGYTF	TGTGCCTGGAGTGTAGGCTATGGCTACACCTTC
TRBV6-6	TRBJ1-6	-	-	14	CASSPEGIYSPLHF	TGTGCCAGCAGTCCTGAAGGAATTTATTCACCCCTCCACTTT
TRBV7-2	TRBJ1-5	once	TRBD1	16	CASSLEQGGSNQPQHF	TGTGCCAGCAGCTTAGAACAGGGGGGTAGCAATCAGCCCCAGCATTTT
TRBV12-3/TRBV12-4	TRBJ1-5	-	-	13	CASSLAENQPQHF	TGTGCCAGCAGTTTAGCGGAGAATCAGCCCCAGCATTTT
TRBV11-2	TRBJ1-3	few	TRBD1	16	CASSMTGGTFGNTIYF	TGTGCCAGCAGCATGACAGGGGGTACCTTTGGAAACACCATATATTTT
TRBV30	TRBJ1-4	-	TRBD1	15	CAWEGQGVVGEKLFF	TGTGCCTGGGAAGGACAGGGTGTTGTAGGCGAAAAACTGTTTTTT